This T cell receptor (beta chain) emerged from a study of T cell repertoires in cytomegalovirus infection. Deletions cut 6 bases from V and 6 bases from J, with 8 bases between. This CDR3 has 11 amino acids. Notes on this clonotype: Its cognate antigen is unknown.

TCRdb processed the reads anew with MiXCR; each CDR3 protein has one entry. The sample holds around 710,000 distinct CDR3 sequences, just under 30% seen once. The specimen was cultured CD8+ T cells from PBMCs, collected from culture after CMV antigen stimulation. The source is a human donor in good health (CMV status not recorded). Some clones in this sample may be carry-over from other donors' samples. The chain employs TRBV12-3 or TRBV12-4 and TRBJ1-1; no clear D gene. CDR3 protein: CASRREAEAFF. Written as DNA, the CDR3 is TGTGCCAGCAGGAGGGAGGCTGAAGCTTTCTTT.